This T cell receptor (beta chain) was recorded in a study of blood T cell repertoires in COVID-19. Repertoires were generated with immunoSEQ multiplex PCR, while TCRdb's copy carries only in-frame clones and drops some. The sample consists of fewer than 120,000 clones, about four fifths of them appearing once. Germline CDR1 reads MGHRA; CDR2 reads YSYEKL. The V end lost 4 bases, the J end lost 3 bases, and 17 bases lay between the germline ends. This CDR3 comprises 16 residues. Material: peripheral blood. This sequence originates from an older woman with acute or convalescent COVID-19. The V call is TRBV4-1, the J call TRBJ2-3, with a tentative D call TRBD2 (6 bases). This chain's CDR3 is CASSPGGRGRTDTQYF. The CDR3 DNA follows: TGCGCCAGCAGCCCTGGTGGGCGGGGTCGAACAGATACGCAGTATTTT.